The entry that follows covers one TCR beta chain sequence. Its binding antigen is unknown. Within one base of it there is no much larger clone, and no base qualities were kept. The data belong to a study of T cell changes during pregnancy in multiple sclerosis (dated by TCRdb to about 2019). General notes on the study: The study examined how the T cell repertoire changed over the course of pregnancy in women with multiple sclerosis.

Per the germline V gene, SGHRS is the CDR1 and YFSETQ is the CDR2. Inclusive of the bounding cysteine and phenylalanine, the CDR3 is 15 residues long. The only DNA kept is the CDR3, 45 bases in frame from the first base. The junction shows trimming of 0 bases on V and 1 base on J, plus 10 bases between the germline ends. Receptor amplification or capture employed the immunoSEQ multiplex PCR assay. This is the immuneACCESS table as TCRdb keeps it, with only in-frame sequences that have V and J called. A part of the clones is gone; compared with another copy, unresolved V genes explain less than half, and the rest is unexplained. Within this sample are just over 50,000 clones, with approximately 94% of them counted one time only. Of the sample, around 0.6% is held by the ten largest clones.

The rearranged chain carries TRBV5-1 and TRBJ1-1; D gene: possibly TRBD1, on 6 matching bases. The receptor comes from a female donor with multiple sclerosis, enrolled in a pregnancy study. The specimen comprised CD4+ T cells from peripheral blood mononuclear cells, sampled in the second trimester of pregnancy. The CDR3 region reads CASSLGRGGNTEAFF. The DNA is as follows: TGCGCCAGCAGCTTGGGTAGGGGGGGGAACACTGAAGCTTTCTTT.